The source of this TCR beta chain is a study of blood T cell repertoires in COVID-19. Study-level information: Samples taken during acute and convalescent COVID-19 were collected in the United States, Italy and Spain.

Measured with immunoSEQ multiplex PCR; TCRdb has only the in-frame clones, and not every one. The sample shows 250,000 to 300,000 clones, 80% to 85% of them seen only once. The study recruited people aged roughly 18 to 100 years across some 23 US areas. Assignments of participants to cohorts depended upon their own reported clinical history. Donors of Cohort 3 who recovered were those that had two negative PCRs, clearance, or symptom resolution. The length of the CDR3 is 16 residues. Trimming shortened V by 3 bases and J by 6 bases, and 20 bases separated the two germline ends. The germline gives CDR1 SGHDN, CDR2 FVKESK.

Sequencing was done on a sample of PBMCs or T cells enriched from blood (not recorded which). The chain links TRBV14 to TRBJ1-1, with D unclear. The receptor was isolated from a man aged 45 to 65 who had recovered from COVID-19. CDR3 bases: TGTGCCAGCAGCCAGGGATGGGCCGTTGAGGGCGCTGAAGCTTTCTTT. As protein: CASSQGWAVEGAEAFF.